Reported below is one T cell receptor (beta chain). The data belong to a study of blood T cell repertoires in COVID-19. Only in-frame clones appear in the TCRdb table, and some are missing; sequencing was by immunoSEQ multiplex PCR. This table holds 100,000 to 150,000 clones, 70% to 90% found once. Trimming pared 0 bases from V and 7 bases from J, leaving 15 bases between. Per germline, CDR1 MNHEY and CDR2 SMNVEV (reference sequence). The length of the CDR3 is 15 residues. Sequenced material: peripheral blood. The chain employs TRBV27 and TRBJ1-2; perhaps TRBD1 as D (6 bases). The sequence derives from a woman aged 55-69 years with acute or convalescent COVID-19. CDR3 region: CASSLSVRGAAGYTF. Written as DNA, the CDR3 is TGTGCCAGCAGTTTATCGGTCCGGGGGGCGGCTGGCTACACCTTC.